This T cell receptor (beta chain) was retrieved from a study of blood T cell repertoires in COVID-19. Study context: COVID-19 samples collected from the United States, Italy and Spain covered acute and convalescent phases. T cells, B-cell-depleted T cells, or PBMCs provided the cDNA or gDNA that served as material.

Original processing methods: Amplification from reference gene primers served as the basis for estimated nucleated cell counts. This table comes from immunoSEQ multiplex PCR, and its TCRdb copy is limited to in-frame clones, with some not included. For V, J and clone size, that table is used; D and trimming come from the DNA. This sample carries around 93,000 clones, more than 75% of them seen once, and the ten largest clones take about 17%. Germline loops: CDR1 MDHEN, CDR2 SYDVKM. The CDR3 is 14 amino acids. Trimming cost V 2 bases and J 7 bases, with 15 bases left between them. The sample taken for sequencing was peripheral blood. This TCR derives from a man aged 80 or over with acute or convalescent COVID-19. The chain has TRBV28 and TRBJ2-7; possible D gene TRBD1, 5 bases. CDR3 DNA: TGTGCCAGCAGTTTAGCAGGGTTCAAGAGGGAGCAGTACTTC. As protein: CASSLAGFKREQYF.